These T cell receptor beta chains were read from a single sample in a study of blood T cell repertoires in COVID-19. Measured with immunoSEQ multiplex PCR; TCRdb has only the in-frame clones, and not every one. The sample comprises more than 100,000 clones, about 79% of which are singletons, and 3% to 4.5% rests with the top ten. Sequenced input: peripheral blood. The receptors here all came from a woman aged 80 or over with acute or convalescent COVID-19. CDR3s include the opening cysteine and the closing phenylalanine or tryptophan. The order of the fields is V gene, D gene, CDR3 length, clone size, J gene, CDR3 DNA, CDR3 protein. The D gene is left open where the match is weak. Some rows have no size entry. The others give once, few or many, or a class for an expanded clone.

TRBV5-8,NA,17,few,TRBJ1-2,TGTGCCAGCAGTCGAAGATCCCCGGGGGGAGTTAACTATGGCTACACCTTC,CASSRRSPGGVNYGYTF
TRBV2,TRBD2,14,NA,TRBJ2-3,TGTGCCAGAGGTGGCGGGGGGACCGGGGATACGCAGTATTTT,CARGGGGTGDTQYF
TRBV27,TRBD1,13,NA,TRBJ2-7,TGTGCCAGCCGCCGGACAGGGTGCTACGAGCAGTACTTC,CASRRTGCYEQYF
TRBV19,TRBD1,15,NA,TRBJ2-7,TGTGCCAGTAGTATTTGGCAGGGGGCTATGTACGAGCAGTACTTC,CASSIWQGAMYEQYF
TRBV29-1,TRBD1,13,once,TRBJ1-1,TGCAGCGCTGGCCAGGGGGATTTCACTGAAGCTTTCTTT,CSAGQGDFTEAFF
TRBV19,TRBD1,16,NA,TRBJ1-5,TGTGCCAGTAGTATCGGGACAGGGAGAAGCAATCAGCCCCAGCATTTT,CASSIGTGRSNQPQHF
TRBV5-6,NA,14,once,TRBJ2-7,TGTGCCAGCAGCTCTACAGGAGTACCCTACGAGCAGTACTTC,CASSSTGVPYEQYF
TRBV24-1,NA,17,NA,TRBJ2-2,TGTGCCACCAGTGACTGGAGTGGCGGGGCCGACACCGGGGAGCTGTTTTTT,CATSDWSGGADTGELFF
TRBV28,NA,13,NA,TRBJ2-7,TGTGCCAGCAGTTTATACTTTTCGGGGGAGCAGTACTTC,CASSLYFSGEQYF
TRBV6-1,TRBD1,14,NA,TRBJ1-2,TGTGCCAGCAGTGAAGCGGGGACAGATTATGGCTACACCTTC,CASSEAGTDYGYTF
TRBV5-6,NA,14,NA,TRBJ1-1,TGTGCCAGCAGCTTGTACAGGGATGGGGCTGAAGCTTTCTTT,CASSLYRDGAEAFF
TRBV5-6,TRBD2,15,NA,TRBJ2-1,TGTGCCAGCAGCTTGCGAGCGGGGGGATACAATGAGCAGTTCTTC,CASSLRAGGYNEQFF
TRBV6-5,NA,12,NA,TRBJ2-3,TGTGCCAGCAGTCTCGAGGCAGATACGCAGTATTTT,CASSLEADTQYF
TRBV18,NA,13,NA,TRBJ1-1,TGTGCCAGCTCACCCGAAATTGGGACAGAAGCTTTCTTT,CASSPEIGTEAFF
TRBV7-9,TRBD1,16,NA,TRBJ2-3,TGTGCCAGCAGCCCCGACAGGGGGGGAAGCACAGATACGCAGTATTTT,CASSPDRGGSTDTQYF
TRBV6-6,NA,15,NA,TRBJ1-2,TGTGCCAGCAGTTACTTGGACAGCGCTAACTATGGCTACACCTTC,CASSYLDSANYGYTF
TRBV4-1,TRBD2,14,NA,TRBJ2-3,TGCGCCAGCAGCCAAGGACAAGACGAGCGGGGGCAGTATTTT,CASSQGQDERGQYF
TRBV6-6,TRBD1,18,NA,TRBJ1-1,TGTGCCAGCAGTCACCGGACAGGAAGGGACTGGGGGGACACTGAAGCTTTCTTT,CASSHRTGRDWGDTEAFF
TRBV9,TRBD1,17,NA,TRBJ1-1,TGTGCCAGCAGCGCGGGGTGGGGTGACAGGGGGAACACTGAAGCTTTCTTT,CASSAGWGDRGNTEAFF
TRBV4-2,TRBD1,15,NA,TRBJ2-7,TGTGCCAGCAGCCAAAATTACGGACAGGGAACGGAGCAGTACTTC,CASSQNYGQGTEQYF
TRBV5-1,NA,14,NA,TRBJ1-1,TGCGCCAGCAGCTTGGACAGCTTGAACACTGAAGCTTTCTTT,CASSLDSLNTEAFF
TRBV3-1/TRBV3-2,NA,14,NA,TRBJ2-7,TGTGCCAGCAGCCAGGCTCCACAGGCCGAAGAGCAGTACTTC,CASSQAPQAEEQYF
TRBV7-2,NA,13,NA,TRBJ2-5,TGTGCCAGCAGCTTAGACTTCGGGGAGACCCAGTACTTC,CASSLDFGETQYF
TRBV18,NA,13,NA,TRBJ1-5,TGTGCCAGCTCACTTCTGTCAGATCAGCCCCAGCATTTT,CASSLLSDQPQHF
TRBV7-2,TRBD2,16,NA,TRBJ2-5,TGTGCCAGCAGCTTAGCCGGACTAGCGGTGGGGGAGACCCAGTACTTC,CASSLAGLAVGETQYF
TRBV4-1,TRBD1,16,NA,TRBJ1-4,TGCGCCAGCAGCCAACCGTTTCGGACAGGATTTGAAAAACTGTTTTTT,CASSQPFRTGFEKLFF
TRBV5-1,NA,14,NA,TRBJ2-5,TGCGCCAGCAGCTTGGTAGTAAACCAAGAGACCCAGTACTTC,CASSLVVNQETQYF
TRBV10-3,TRBD1,13,NA,TRBJ1-3,TGTGCCATCAGAGGGGACAGCGGAAACACCATATATTTT,CAIRGDSGNTIYF
TRBV4-2,NA,14,NA,TRBJ1-1,TGTGCCAGCAGCCAAGTAGACAGGAACACTGAAGCTTTCTTT,CASSQVDRNTEAFF
TRBV3-1/TRBV3-2,NA,12,NA,TRBJ2-5,TGTGCCAGCAGCCCGCCCGGGGGGACCCAGTACTTC,CASSPPGGTQYF
TRBV3-1/TRBV3-2,NA,14,NA,TRBJ1-2,TGTGCCAGCAGCCAAGACGGGAGCGTCTATGGCTACACCTTC,CASSQDGSVYGYTF
TRBV14,TRBD2,18,NA,TRBJ2-5,TGTGCCAGCAGCCCGGGACTAACAGCGGGGGGCCCTGGGGAGACCCAGTACTTC,CASSPGLTAGGPGETQYF
TRBV14,TRBD1,15,NA,TRBJ2-3,TGTGCCAGCAGCCAAGGGGCCAGGGGGACAGATACGCAGTATTTT,CASSQGARGTDTQYF
TRBV28,NA,12,NA,TRBJ1-5,TGTGCCAGCAGCCTCCGCAATCAGCCCCAGCATTTT,CASSLRNQPQHF
TRBV7-3,NA,15,NA,TRBJ1-1,TGTGCCAGCAGCTTATCTAGGGTCGGGGACACTGAAGCTTTCTTT,CASSLSRVGDTEAFF
TRBV7-2,TRBD1,15,NA,TRBJ2-7,TGTGCCAGCAGCCCACCCGGGGACAGGCACTACGAGCAGTACTTC,CASSPPGDRHYEQYF
TRBV6-1,NA,13,NA,TRBJ2-7,TGTGCCAGCAGTGAAATGGCGGGAAGCGAGCAGTACTTC,CASSEMAGSEQYF